This T cell receptor (beta chain) was sequenced in a study of T cells after somatic rescue of genetic block. Using immunoSEQ multiplex PCR, the repertoire was profiled, and TCRdb retains in-frame clones only, with some absent. The sample contains 12,000 or so clones, 73% of which appear only once. V lost 3 bases, J lost 6 bases, and 18 bases lay in between. The CDR3 covers 16 residues. Looked up from germline, CDR1 is SGHNT and CDR2 is YYREEE (reference sequence). This chain uses TRBV5-4 with TRBJ1-4; D remains unclear. The sample consisted of peripheral blood mononuclear cells (PBMCs). This TCR derives from a boy younger than 18. The CDR3 DNA follows: TGTGCCAGCAGCTATGGGCGAAAAAGCAAGGATGAAAAACTGTTTTTT. This sequence encodes CASSYGRKSKDEKLFF.